One sample yielded the 14 T cell receptor beta chains listed below, sequenced in a study of T cells in Graves' hyperthyroidism and ophthalmopathy. Researchers took RNA transcripts and amplified the TCR beta CDR3 regions from them. The HTBI primer set served for first-round RT-PCR of the TCR CDR3. TCRdb re-derived calls from the multiplex PCR reads in MiXCR, one entry per CDR3 protein. In the table there are 300,000 to 400,000 distinct CDR3 sequences, around a fifth of which are singletons. What was sequenced was blood. These receptors all stem from a woman aged 50 to 60 with Graves' hyperthyroidism.

The V and J genes are TRBV10-3 and TRBJ1-1, with 8 bases fitting TRBD1. J was trimmed by 1 base and V by 5 bases; bases with no gene match: 6. The CDR3 contains 15 residues. Germline values: CDR1 ENHRY, CDR2 SYGVKD. The CDR3 sequence is CAISNSGTGNTEAFF. The CDR3 DNA sequence: TGTGCCATCAGTAACTCCGGGACAGGGAACACTGAAGCTTTCTTT.

The V call is TRBV20-1, the J call TRBJ1-2; 8 bases agree with TRBD1. V was clipped by 5 bases and J by 1 base; unmatched bases: 6. Looked up from germline, CDR1 is DFQATT and CDR2 is SNEGSKA (reference sequence). The CDR3 has 14 amino acids. The CDR3 DNA follows: TGCAGTGCTCGGGGGACAGGAGGTAACTATGGCTACACCTTC. Its translation: CSARGTGGNYGYTF.

The V call is TRBV6-1, the J call TRBJ2-5; TRBD2 might be the D (6 bases). The CDR3 runs 14 residues. V gave up 7 bases and J gave up 3 bases, with 15 bases separating them. Per germline, CDR1 MNHNS and CDR2 SASEGT. In nucleotides, the CDR3 is TGTGCCAGCAAATCCGGGACTTTCGAAGAGACCCAGTACTTC. This codes for CASKSGTFEETQYF.

The chain couples TRBV19 to TRBJ2-4; 9 nucleotides line up with TRBD1. This CDR3 is 14 amino acids long. The J segment lost 6 bases and the V segment lost 4 bases, leaving 4 bases of the junction unmatched. CDR1 and CDR2 from the germline V gene are LNHDA and SQIVND (reference sequence). This CDR3 reads CASSTGGQGNIQYF. The DNA of the CDR3 is TGTGCCAGTAGTACCGGGGGACAGGGAAACATTCAGTACTTC.

The chain is built from TRBV10-3 and TRBJ2-3, with D possibly being TRBD1 or TRBD2 (7 bases each). This CDR3 is 18 amino acids long. Germline V gene lookup returns CDR1 ENHRY and CDR2 SYGVKD. V lost 0 bases to trimming and J lost 2 bases, with 18 bases between them. CDR3 residues: CAISESIQGGPFTDTQYF. The CDR3, as DNA: TGTGCCATCAGTGAGTCGATCCAGGGGGGGCCCTTCACAGATACGCAGTATTTT.

This clonotype appeared a few times. This chain uses TRBV20-1 with TRBJ1-5; weak D call: TRBD1 (5 bases). Between the trimmed V and J ends, which lost 6 bases and 2 bases, there was a span of 14 bases. Germline V gene lookup returns CDR1 DFQATT and CDR2 SNEGSKA (reference sequence). The CDR3 has 14 amino acids. The CDR3 loop is CSAEIPGRNQPQHF. The CDR3, as DNA: TGCAGTGCCGAGATCCCGGGGCGCAATCAGCCCCAGCATTTT.

The rearrangement joins TRBV15 to TRBJ1-3; 9 bases map to TRBD1. This CDR3 has 19 residues. The junction had 15 bases not matched to a gene; V was cut back by 4 bases and J by 2 bases. Germline V lookup: CDR1 LNHNV, CDR2 YYDKDF (reference sequence). CDR3 loop: CATSISTGTGQIPGNTIYF. In DNA, the CDR3 is TGTGCCACCAGCATTAGCACCGGGACAGGGCAAATTCCTGGAAACACCATATATTTT.

V and J are TRBV5-1 and TRBJ2-3, with a weak D call TRBD2 (6 bases). The germline V gene has CDR1 SGHRS and CDR2 YFSETQ. The CDR3 has 13 amino acids. The V end was cut by 5 bases, the J end by 1 base, with 8 bases between. The CDR3: CASSGEGTDTQYF. The CDR3 DNA reads TGCGCCAGCAGTGGGGAGGGCACAGATACGCAGTATTTT.

This clonotype was detected ten times or more. V and J are TRBV12-3 or TRBV12-4 and TRBJ1-5; D is undetermined. The length of the CDR3 is 14 residues. The germline V and J ends were trimmed by 3 bases and 3 bases, with 9 bases remaining between them. This chain's CDR3 is CASSFRDFNQPQHF. The DNA for the CDR3 is TGTGCCAGCAGTTTTCGAGACTTCAATCAGCCCCAGCATTTT.

This clonotype came up many times. V usage is TRBV20-1 and J usage is TRBJ2-5; the match to TRBD2 covers 11 bases. CDR1 is DFQATT, CDR2 SNEGSKA, per germline (reference sequence). This CDR3 contains 13 residues. The CDR3 sequence: CSKTSGVQETQYF. The CDR3 region has the DNA TGCAGCAAGACTAGCGGGGTCCAAGAGACCCAGTACTTC.

The J gene is TRBJ1-2, the V gene TRBV20-1; TRBD1 aligns across 7 bases. V gave up 5 bases and J gave up 7 bases; unmatched junction bases: 7. This CDR3 comprises 12 residues. The germline V gene encodes CDR1 DFQATT and CDR2 SNEGSKA (reference sequence). The CDR3 DNA sequence: TGCAGTGCTGTAGACAGGGCTGGTGGCTACACCTTC. Its protein is CSAVDRAGGYTF.

V usage is TRBV20-1 and J usage is TRBJ2-7, with 13 bases lining up with TRBD2. Germline V gene data show CDR1 as DFQATT and CDR2 as SNEGSKA (reference sequence). The CDR3 sequence is 15 residues long. V shed 2 bases and J 6 bases; nucleotides not matched to a gene: 7. The DNA for the CDR3 is TGCAGTGCTAGACTCCGGACTAGCGGGGGAACCGAGCAGTACTTC. Protein: CSARLRTSGGTEQYF.

This clonotype came up a few times. The chain has TRBV7-8 and TRBJ2-7, with D possibly TRBD1 on 7 matching bases. This CDR3 contains 15 residues. Germline V gene sequence: CDR1 SGHVS, CDR2 FQNEAQ. V was clipped by 5 bases and J by 1 base, with 15 bases between them. CDR3 residues: CASSNRRDRSYEQYF. CDR3 coding DNA: TGTGCCAGCAGCAACCGGAGGGACAGATCCTACGAGCAGTACTTC.

This clonotype has just one count. The J gene is TRBJ1-6, the V gene TRBV7-6; the D gene is possibly TRBD1 (6 bases). The V end was cut by 2 bases, the J end by 0 bases, with 14 bases between. This CDR3 has 18 amino acids. The germline CDR1 and CDR2 sequences are SGHVS and FNYEAQ. The CDR3 region is CASSLRIQGSSYNSPLHF. For the CDR3, the DNA is TGTGCCAGCAGCTTAAGGATTCAGGGGAGCTCCTATAATTCACCCCTCCACTTT.